These 22 T cell receptor beta chains originate from one sample sequenced in a study of shared clonotypes between healthy human individuals (TCRdb year 2020). The library was generated by the immunoSEQ multiplex PCR assay. TCRdb stores this immuneACCESS table with in-frame sequences only. Part of the clones is absent; in the studies checked, under half of the shortfall reflects unresolved V genes, and no reason is known for the rest. Counted in this sample were roughly 2.1 million clones; 90% to 95% of them appeared once. More than 1.5% of the sample comes from the top ten. CD8 naive samples consisted of CD45RO-negative cells that were positively selected for CCR7, yielding a CD45RA+CCR7+ population without TemRA cells. Sequencing input: naive CD8+ T cells from PBMCs. Explained via the paper, the cell subset or site label denotes: CD45RA+CCR7+. The source of these receptors is a man younger than 30 in good health. Some clones in this sample may be carry-over from other donors' samples.

The genes are TRBV28 and TRBJ1-1; D remains unclear. Between the trimmed V and J ends, which lost 7 bases and 4 bases, there was a span of 16 bases. Germline V gene data show CDR1 as MDHEN and CDR2 as SYDVKM. This CDR3 comprises 14 residues. CDR3 amino acids: CASTPFVEVTEAFF. The DNA for the CDR3 is TGTGCCAGCACCCCGTTCGTTGAGGTCACTGAAGCTTTCTTT.

The chain couples TRBV19 to TRBJ1-1, with D possibly matching TRBD1 (6 bases). Germline-derived CDR1 and CDR2 are LNHDA and SQIVND (reference sequence). The CDR3 sequence is 16 residues long. The V and J ends lost 1 base and 0 bases respectively, with 12 bases between them. CDR3: CASSIGHRALNTEAFF. CDR3 DNA sequence: TGTGCCAGTAGTATAGGTCACAGGGCGCTGAACACTGAAGCTTTCTTT.

The chain combines TRBV6-6 with TRBJ1-3; weak D call: TRBD1 (6 bases). V was cut by 5 bases and J by 4 bases, with 15 bases left in between. The CDR3 runs 15 residues. Germline CDR1 reads MNHNY; CDR2 reads SVGAGI (reference sequence). The CDR3 region is CASSTRGAAGNTIYF. The CDR3, as DNA: TGTGCCAGCAGTACCCGGGGGGCGGCGGGAAACACCATATATTTT.

This sequence joins TRBV21-1 and TRBJ2-1; the DNA was not used to check the table's D call, TRBD2. TRBV21-1 counts as a pseudogene. The CDR3 sequence is 16 residues long. The CDR3 DNA follows: TGTGCCAGCAGCGACGGACTAGCGGGAGGGGCCTATGAGCAGTTCTTC. Amino acid sequence: CASSDGLAGGAYEQFF.

The genes are TRBV7-6 and TRBJ2-1; 7 bases line up with TRBD2. Losses at the gene ends were 0 bases for V and 7 bases for J; bases not matched to a gene: 9. There are 16 residues in the CDR3. Germline CDR1 SGHVS, CDR2 FNYEAQ. The CDR3 loop reads CASSLAGSGLGNEQFF. The CDR3 nucleotides are TGTGCCAGCAGCTTAGCCGGTAGCGGGCTTGGGAATGAGCAGTTCTTC.

V gene TRBV5-6 combines with J gene TRBJ2-7; weak D call: TRBD2 (6 bases). The CDR3 sequence is 14 residues long. In germline, CDR1 is SGHDT, CDR2 YYEEEE. V lost 4 bases and J 2 bases, leaving 13 bases between the germline ends. The CDR3 is CASSGGTRAYEQYF. DNA of the CDR3: TGTGCCAGCAGCGGGGGGACCCGGGCCTACGAGCAGTACTTC.

Concerning this clone itself: Distinct nucleotide sequences in the sample also encode this CDR3. CDR3 residues: CASSSGGDEQFF. CDR3 nucleotides: TGTGCCAGCAGCTCCGGAGGGGATGAGCAGTTCTTC. The chain combines TRBV7-8 with TRBJ2-1; perhaps TRBD2 as D (6 bases). Germline lookup yields CDR1 SGHVS and CDR2 FQNEAQ. V lost 4 bases, J lost 8 bases, and 9 bases lay in between. The CDR3 is made up of 12 amino acids. Looking up the rest from reference TRBV7-8 and TRBJ2-1 gives the full variable domain: GAGVSQSPRYKVAKRGQDVALRCDPISGHVSLFWYQQALGQGPEFLTYFQNEAQLDKSGLPSDRFFAERPEGSVSTLKIQRTQQEDSAVYLCASSSGGDEQFFGPGTRLTVL.

This chain joins TRBV6-6 and TRBJ1-1; 7 bases fit TRBD1. Looked up from germline, CDR1 is MNHNY and CDR2 is SVGAGI (reference sequence). CDR3 size: 15 residues. J lost 4 bases, V lost 7 bases, and 12 bases had no gene match. The CDR3 is CASNHPRQGVTEAFF. The CDR3 DNA sequence: TGTGCCAGCAACCACCCCCGGCAGGGGGTCACTGAAGCTTTCTTT.

The rearrangement joins TRBV5-5 to TRBJ2-7; TRBD1 aligns across 8 bases. With 4 bases clipped from V and 0 bases from J, the junction kept 9 bases outside the gene matches. The CDR3 totals 16 residues. CDR1 and CDR2 (germline): SGHKS, YYEKEE (reference sequence). DNA of the CDR3: TGTGCCAGCAGCCCTTATGACAGGGGTCCCTCCTACGAGCAGTACTTC. Translation gives CASSPYDRGPSYEQYF.

CDR3: CASSLMGVWGVNTGELFF. For the CDR3, the DNA is TGTGCCAGCAGTTTAATGGGTGTTTGGGGGGTAAACACCGGGGAGCTGTTTTTT. The J gene is TRBJ2-2, the V gene TRBV28; D is possibly TRBD2 (6 bases). Between the trimmed V and J ends, which lost 2 bases and 2 bases, there was a span of 18 bases. This CDR3 region has 18 residues. Germline-derived CDR1 and CDR2 are MDHEN and SYDVKM.

The genes are TRBV15 and TRBJ1-1; 7 positions match TRBD1. This CDR3 is built from 14 residues. Per germline, CDR1 LNHNV and CDR2 YYDKDF (reference sequence). The V and J ends lost 8 bases and 5 bases, in that order; junction bases with no gene match: 11. Here the CDR3 reads CATHNAGGGTEAFF. The CDR3 DNA follows: TGTGCCACCCACAACGCAGGGGGAGGTACTGAAGCTTTCTTT. The full variable domain, rest sourced from reference TRBV15 and TRBJ1-1, is DAMVIQNPRYQVTQFGKPVTLSCSQTLNHNVMYWYQQKSSQAPKLLFHYYDKDFNNEADTPDNFQSRRPNTSFCFLDIRSPGLGDTAMYLCATHNAGGGTEAFFGQGTRLTVV.

This clone is a singleton in its sample. The chain couples TRBV11-2 to TRBJ2-1; D is possibly TRBD2 (6 bases). The V gene's germline CDR1 is SGHAT and CDR2 FQNNGV. V was pared by 5 bases and J by 4 bases, with 18 bases between. The CDR3 has 16 residues. The CDR3 spells CASSPRVNSGYNEQFF. The CDR3 DNA follows: TGTGCCAGCAGCCCCCGGGTAAATAGCGGTTACAATGAGCAGTTCTTC.

Worth noting for this clone: The same CDR3 also results from other DNA sequences found in this sample. The V gene is TRBV7-2, the J gene TRBJ2-7; no clear D. The CDR3 runs to 14 residues. Germline V gene data show CDR1 as SGHTA and CDR2 as FQGNSA. V lost 0 bases, J lost 1 base, and 7 bases lay in between. In nucleotides, the CDR3 is TGTGCCAGCAGCTTAGCGGGCAGTTCCTACGAGCAGTACTTC. It encodes CASSLAGSSYEQYF. Supplemented by reference TRBV7-2 and TRBJ2-7, the full variable domain reads GAGVSQSPSNKVTEKGKDVELRCDPISGHTALYWYRQSLGQGLEFLIYFQGNSAPDKSGLPSDRFSAERTGGSVSTLTIQRTQQEDSAVYLCASSLAGSSYEQYFGPGTRLTVT.

The CDR3 spells CASSHGGQIGGYTF. CDR3 in DNA: TGTGCCAGCAGTCATGGCGGACAGATCGGGGGCTACACCTTC. The chain recombines TRBV6-1 with TRBJ1-2, with D possibly TRBD1 on 6 matching bases. CDR3 length: 14 amino acids. Trimming took 5 bases from V and 8 from J, leaving 18 bases between them. Germline CDR1 is MNHNS and CDR2 is SASEGT.

Notes on this clone: A read error may explain this, as a much larger clone is one base away. The same CDR3 arises from other DNA sequences in this sample as well. The gene calls are TRBV7-6 and TRBJ2-3; 11 bases align to TRBD2. Trimming took 6 bases from V and 0 from J; bases not matched to a gene: 2. The CDR3 runs to 15 residues. Germline CDR1 and CDR2: SGHVS and FNYEAQ. The CDR3 loop reads CASSRTSGSTDTQYF. The CDR3, as DNA: TGTGCCAGCAGTCGGACTAGCGGGAGCACAGATACGCAGTATTTT. Based on the CDR3 plus reference TRBV7-6 and TRBJ2-3, the full variable domain is GAGVSQSPRYKVTKRGQDVALRCDPISGHVSLYWYRQALGQGPEFLTYFNYEAQQDKSGLPNDRFSAERPEGSISTLTIQRTEQRDSAMYRCASSRTSGSTDTQYFGPGTRLTVL.

The gene calls are TRBV7-3 and TRBJ2-1; TRBD2 might be the D (5 bases). Germline CDR1 SGHTA, CDR2 FQGTGA. The CDR3 is made up of 13 amino acids. Trimming removed 3 bases at V and 12 bases at J, with 15 bases between. The CDR3 reads CASSLGGLRAQFF. The CDR3 nucleotides read TGTGCCAGCAGCTTGGGTGGCTTGAGGGCGCAGTTCTTC.

The chain employs TRBV28 and TRBJ1-2; D not resolved. V was pared by 5 bases and J by 2 bases, with 9 bases between. Per germline, CDR1 MDHEN and CDR2 SYDVKM. This CDR3 is built from 13 residues. CDR3 sequence (DNA): TGTGCCAGCAGTCCCCTCGGAAACTATGGCTACACCTTC. It specifies CASSPLGNYGYTF.

The gene calls are TRBV7-4 and TRBJ1-5; D remains unclear. V lost 1 base and J 1 base, leaving 11 bases between the germline ends. CDR1 SGHVT and CDR2 SQSDAQ come from the germline V gene. The CDR3 is made up of 16 amino acids. The CDR3 sequence is CASSLGYPGSNQPQHF. The CDR3 coding sequence is TGTGCCAGCAGCTTAGGCTACCCGGGAAGCAATCAGCCCCAGCATTTT.

The CDR3 sequence: CASSVYSSGTEAFF. CDR3 DNA: TGCGCCAGCAGTGTTTACAGTTCGGGCACTGAAGCTTTCTTT. The gene calls are TRBV10-1 and TRBJ1-1; D is uncertain. V was shortened by 4 bases and J by 4 bases, with 13 bases between the two germline ends. The V gene's germline CDR1 is WNHNN and CDR2 SYGVQD (reference sequence). The CDR3 runs to 14 residues.

This chain joins TRBV6-5 and TRBJ2-3; D remains unclear. The CDR3 is 13 amino acids. Germline lookup yields CDR1 MNHEY and CDR2 SVGAGI. Between the trimmed V and J ends, which lost 6 bases and 5 bases, there was a span of 12 bases. CDR3 sequence (DNA): TGTGCCAGCAGCCCGATATCGGGAGATACGCAGTATTTT. Translating it yields CASSPISGDTQYF.

About this clone: Other nucleotide sequences from this sample produce the same CDR3. In DNA form, the CDR3 reads TGCGCCAGCAGCTTGGCCCAGGGAAACACCGGGGAGCTGTTTTTT. Translating gives CASSLAQGNTGELFF. J is TRBJ2-2 and V is TRBV5-1; a weak D match, TRBD1 (5 bases). V dropped 0 bases and J dropped 2 bases, with 8 bases sitting between them. This CDR3 contains 15 residues. The V gene's germline CDR1 is SGHRS and CDR2 YFSETQ.

This chain uses TRBV29-1 with TRBJ2-3; 11 positions agree with TRBD2. The CDR3 sequence is 15 residues long. V shed 7 bases, J shed 5 bases, and the junction held 11 bases outside the gene matches. In germline, CDR1 is SQVTM, CDR2 ANQGSEA. The DNA for the CDR3 is TGCAGCGCACGACGGCTAGCGGGAGGTTTAGATACGCAGTATTTT. It translates to CSARRLAGGLDTQYF.